This TCR beta chain is from a study of cytomegalovirus exposure and HLA in healthy donors (dated 2017 in TCRdb). A note on the overall study: In an earlier analysis of roughly 590 of the donors, 276 Gb of sequence data and 117 million unique TCR beta sequences from about 190 million T cells were reported. About 300 gigabases of sequencing data and 78 million or so unique TCR sequences were included in an early release covering over 600 HLA-typed donors. Among the roughly 430 genotyped donors, under 90% belonged to the genetic ancestry cluster associated with self-reported Caucasian donors. The study aimed to test whether signatures of past pathogen exposure could be identified by cataloging public T cell receptors. The T cell repertoires of under 750 subjects were profiled by immunosequencing and related to cytomegalovirus serostatus. Along with the roughly 610-subject first cohort, a separate validation cohort of over 90 different subjects was used. To predict cytomegalovirus infection status, the study brought together high-throughput TCR immunosequencing, statistical association of individual TCRs with disease status, and machine learning. In a later analysis, previously published TCR beta repertoires from several hundred donors were re-analyzed and high-resolution HLA genotyping was added so that TCR occurrence patterns could be studied. The later analysis used no new phenotypic data to find candidate immune exposures, relying instead on TCR beta sequences and their occurrence across donors. An earlier analysis of around 540 of the donors applied high-throughput TCR beta sequencing to assess whether each TCR beta V gene segment acted as functional or pseudogenic. Alongside the repertoire data, information on donor age, sex, ethnicity and CMV serostatus was compiled. A later genetic analysis took genome-wide SNP genotypes for about three fifths of the 666 donors and used that subset as a discovery cohort. Every discovery cohort repertoire had been produced on one sequencing platform. HLA typing covered class I and class II loci at four-digit resolution. The number of typed donors differed by locus: about 629-630 for A, B, C, DRB1 and DQB1; some 500 for DQA1; 606 for DPA1; and roughly 450 for DPB1. About five DR-DQ haplotypes were treated as single units for association and clustering because of strong linkage in the cohort. Across roughly 420 genotyped donors of the cohort, an average of about 250,000 unique TCR beta nucleotide sequences per donor were sequenced, and 15% to 20% of those sequences were non-productive. Study-level results and caveats: In vitro tests confirmed that a few of the cytomegalovirus-associated TCR beta chains recognize cytomegalovirus antigens. CMV serostatus was the only immune exposure information available for the cohort. According to a later genetic analysis, donors in an Asian-associated ancestry cluster had fewer N-insertions in productive TCRs than the approximately 650-donor mean. About 15 rarely observed V segments, including chromosome 9 orphons, were excluded from the earlier analysis of some 590 of the donors because counts were too low. In the study, roughly 160 TCR beta chains were listed as associated with cytomegalovirus. Correlated functional status among segregating V segments might reflect linkage disequilibrium, but an unknown experimental factor could not be ruled out. A further reported finding was that TCR beta sequences accurately predicted the HLA-A and HLA-B alleles for most subjects in the first cohort. Most TCR sequences were observed very rarely across donors, whereas some public TCRs were present in many individuals. According to a later analysis, TCR association rates differed among HLA loci, with DRB1 alleles showing the most associated TCRs and HLA-C alleles showing the fewest. A later analysis found that most CMV-associated TCR beta chains appeared HLA-restricted, with HLA associations seemingly driven largely by CMV exposure. The authors suggested that the approach could potentially be generalized to other disease states and immunological phenotypes. The cohort was sequenced for TCR beta chains only, and without alpha or paired-chain data the features that could be detected were limited. In both the original and validation cohorts, the classifier was reported to diagnose cytomegalovirus status with high specificity and sensitivity. A later analysis associated 15,000 or so TCR beta sequences with specific HLA alleles at a false discovery rate of 0.05. In a later analysis, HLA-associated TCR beta chains showed more clonal expansion and lower generation probabilities than non-associated chains that were equally common. A group of highly shared sequence variants was considered likely to be a technical artifact of the sequencing pipeline. Several of the top co-occurrence clusters appeared to be linked to parvovirus B19, influenza, CMV and Epstein-Barr virus, according to a later analysis. The presence/absence analyses assumed that sequencing depth was roughly uniform across donors, and that assumption may not be true. Because HLA typing was unavailable for some donors at each locus, only the typed subset was used in association tests. In a later genetic analysis, a missense DCLRE1C variant was associated with V-gene and J-gene trimming of TCR beta chains, and the association was replicated in an independent cohort. When HLA alleles, especially DR and DQ, strongly co-occurred, TCR associations were difficult to assign to individual alleles. In an earlier analysis of some 500 of the donors, most TCR beta V segments were observed in productive rearrangements about 90% or about 30% of the time, broadly matching IMGT annotations. Some IMGT-functional V segments, including TRBV6-2 and TRBV6-3, could not be distinguished by the 87-base-pair reads and were therefore excluded.

The cohort was made up of hundreds of healthy bone marrow donors. At the time of sampling, every cohort member was nominally healthy, though immune exposures that went unrecorded were likely present. The donor was CMV seropositive and belonged to the group of 250 to 300 seropositive cohort members. A peripheral blood sample was collected from each donor, and TCR beta sequencing was performed on peripheral blood mononuclear cells. The Qiagen DNeasy Blood Extraction Kit was used to extract genomic DNA from the blood cell samples. Turning to this clone: Its antigen specificity is not known. Within one base of it there is no much larger clone, and no base qualities were kept.

Including the terminal cysteine and phenylalanine, the CDR3 comprises 14 residues. Just the 42-base CDR3 DNA is kept, in frame starting at base 1. V and J are trimmed by 6 bases and 1 base, and the gene matches miss 5 bases of the junction. The germline V gene provides CDR1 SNHLY and CDR2 FYNNEI. The method was the immunoSEQ multiplex PCR assay. The multiplex PCR relied on a mix of 60 forward primers for TCR Vbeta segments and 13 reverse primers for TCR Jbeta segments. Amplification of the CDR3 region of rearranged TCR beta genes was performed with a multiplex PCR assay on genomic DNA. The Illumina HiSeq System was used to sequence the amplified TCR beta libraries as 87-base-pair reads. The study's processing was this. A later analysis counted about 80 million unique TCR beta chains across the 666 repertoires, and around 12 million of these chains were shared by at least two donors. Raw reads were error-corrected and collapsed into unique sequences with a nearest-neighbor algorithm that merged closely related sequences to remove PCR and sequencing errors. V, D and J gene segments were assigned by aligning CDR3 sequences to IMGT reference sequences. For a sequence to be retained, a match of at least six nucleotides to both a V gene segment and a J gene segment was required. A rearrangement was called productive if the CDR3 had no stop codons and remained in frame with V and J, and every other rearrangement was called non-productive. CDR3 was defined by IMGT convention, running from the second conserved V-encoded cysteine to the conserved J-encoded phenylalanine. In an earlier analysis of roughly 580 of the donors, sequences lacking an unambiguous match to a single V gene segment were excluded. An earlier analysis of a few hundred of the donors classified V segments as functional when productive rearrangements were above 56.7% and as segregating when the standard deviation between donors was above 5%. To diagnose cytomegalovirus status from the catalog of TCR beta chain sequences, a statistical classification framework was built. In a later analysis, TCR nucleotide sequences were compared against IMGT/GENE-DB human TR gene sequences so that V and J genes could be assigned. In a later analysis, CDR3 sequences and most-parsimonious VDJ recombination scenarios were assigned using the TCRdist pipeline. In a later analysis, each TCR beta chain was defined by its CDR3 amino acid sequence together with its V-gene family, and reads lacking a unique V-gene family were excluded. As a way to deal with suspected cross-contamination and a sequencing artifact, a later analysis dropped more than 500 nucleotide sequences that were highly shared and had low generation probability. A later analysis calculated a clonal expansion index for each public chain from normalized within-repertoire ranks of inferred template counts. Generation probabilities in a later analysis came from a VDJ recombination model fitted to out-of-frame rearrangements, and those results were checked against IGoR. In a later analysis, TCR-TCR, TCR-HLA and TCR-CMV co-occurrence was scored with hypergeometric tests, and a repertoire-size bias correction was applied to TCR pairs. To estimate false discovery rates, a later analysis permuted the HLA or CMV assignments 20 times. In a later analysis, co-occurring TCRs were grouped with DBSCAN, and TCRdist sequence similarity was added when clustering was performed within HLA-allele-positive subsets. Repertoires with fewer than 30,000 or more than 120,000 public chains, plus five repertoires with anomalous nucleotide sharing, were excluded from co-occurrence clustering. TCRdb obtained this table from immuneACCESS and retained in-frame rearrangements with V and J assigned. These tables miss some clones; where compared with another copy, unresolved V genes account for less than half of the shortfall, and the remainder is unexplained. Clonal size and the V and J genes are those of that table, whereas D and trimming came from the DNA. Within this sample are more than 65,000 clones, with roughly 68% of them counted one time only. The ten largest clones take up 8.5% to 14% of the sample.

In this chain, TRBV2 is recombined with TRBJ2-7; 8 bases in the junction line up with TRBD1. Sequenced input: PBMCs. The source of this sequence is a woman in her sixties in good health and CMV-seropositive. The CDR3 corresponds to CASRQGVGSYEQYF. The sequenced DNA is TGTGCCAGCAGACAGGGGGTAGGGTCCTACGAGCAGTACTTC.